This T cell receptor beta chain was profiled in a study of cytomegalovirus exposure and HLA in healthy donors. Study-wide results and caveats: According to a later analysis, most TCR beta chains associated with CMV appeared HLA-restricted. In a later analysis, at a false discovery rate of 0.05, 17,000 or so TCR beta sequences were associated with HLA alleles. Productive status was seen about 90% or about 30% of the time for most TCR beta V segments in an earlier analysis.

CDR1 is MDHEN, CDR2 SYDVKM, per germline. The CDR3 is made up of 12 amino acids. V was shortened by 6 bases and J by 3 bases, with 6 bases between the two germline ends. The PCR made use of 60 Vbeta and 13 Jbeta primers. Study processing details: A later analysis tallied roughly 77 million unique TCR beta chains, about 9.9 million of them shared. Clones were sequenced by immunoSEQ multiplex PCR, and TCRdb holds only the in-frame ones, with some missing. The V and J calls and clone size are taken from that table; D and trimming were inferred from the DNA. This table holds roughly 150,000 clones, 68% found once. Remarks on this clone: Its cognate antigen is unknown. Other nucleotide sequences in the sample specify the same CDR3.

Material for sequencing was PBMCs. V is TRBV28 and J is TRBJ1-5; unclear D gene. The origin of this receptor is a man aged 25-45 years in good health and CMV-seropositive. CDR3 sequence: CASRGPNQPQHF. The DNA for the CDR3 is TGTGCCAGCAGGGGCCCCAATCAGCCCCAGCATTTT.